These T cell receptor beta chains were read from a single sample in a study of CD8 T cells in Susac syndrome. TCRdb recomputed calls from the immunoSEQ multiplex PCR reads with MiXCR, one row per CDR3 protein. The sample holds about 170,000 distinct CDR3 sequences; approximately 93% are singletons and the top ten take around 0.09%. The sequencing input was CD4+ T cells from PBMCs. The origin of the receptors is a human donor with multiple sclerosis. The CDR3 runs from the conserved cysteine through the conserved F or W. The order of the fields is clone size, V gene, J gene, D gene, CDR3 DNA, CDR3 protein. A D gene is named only where the DNA matches it firmly. The size field is filled for only some rows; it gives once, few, many or a size class.

size: -
V: TRBV11-2
J: TRBJ2-1
D: -
DNA: TGTGCCAGCAGCTTAGAGCAGGGCCCACACAATGAGCAGTTCTTC
CDR3: CASSLEQGPHNEQFF

size: -
V: TRBV12-3/TRBV12-4
J: TRBJ1-5
D: -
DNA: TGTGCCAGCAGTTTTAGTGTGCAGCCCCAGCATTTT
CDR3: CASSFSVQPQHF

size: -
V: TRBV18
J: TRBJ2-1
D: -
DNA: TGTGCCAGCTCACCACCGAGACAGAGCTCCTACAATGAGCAGTTCTTC
CDR3: CASSPPRQSSYNEQFF

size: once
V: TRBV19
J: TRBJ1-2
D: -
DNA: TGTGCCAGTAGTATAGGAGAGGGCCAGGGAGGCTATGGCTACACCTTC
CDR3: CASSIGEGQGGYGYTF

size: -
V: TRBV5-6
J: TRBJ2-6
D: -
DNA: TGTGCCAGCAGTTTTGGCGGGGCCAACGTCCTGACTTTC
CDR3: CASSFGGANVLTF

size: -
V: TRBV20-1
J: TRBJ1-5
D: -
DNA: TGCAGTGCCTTAGGGCAGGGCCTTTTCTCCCAGCATTTT
CDR3: CSALGQGLFSQHF

size: -
V: TRBV7-2
J: TRBJ2-2
D: -
DNA: TGTGCCAGCAGCTTTCTGGGGGGCCGGGAGCTGTTTTTT
CDR3: CASSFLGGRELFF

size: -
V: TRBV6-2/TRBV6-3
J: TRBJ2-7
D: TRBD2
DNA: TGTGCCAGCAGTTACGGGCAGCGGGGGTCCTACGAGCAGTACTTC
CDR3: CASSYGQRGSYEQYF

size: few
V: TRBV12-3/TRBV12-4
J: TRBJ2-7
D: -
DNA: TGTGCCAGCAGCCCGATTAGCGGCCGACCAAATCCCTACGAGCAGTACTTC
CDR3: CASSPISGRPNPYEQYF

size: -
V: TRBV20-1
J: TRBJ2-2
D: -
DNA: TGCAGTGCTAGTGAGGGTCAGGGCACCGGGGAGCTGTTTTTT
CDR3: CSASEGQGTGELFF

size: -
V: TRBV5-4
J: TRBJ2-4
D: TRBD2
DNA: TGTGCCAGCAGCCCGAGGACTAGCGGGGACATTCAGTACTTC
CDR3: CASSPRTSGDIQYF

size: -
V: TRBV10-2
J: TRBJ2-3
D: -
DNA: TGCGCCAGCAGTATGACCCCCCATGCGGGCAGCACAGATACGCAGTATTTT
CDR3: CASSMTPHAGSTDTQYF

size: -
V: TRBV12-3/TRBV12-4
J: TRBJ1-2
D: TRBD1
DNA: TGTGCCAGCAGTTTTGGGACAGGGGGGCTCTATGGCTACACCTTC
CDR3: CASSFGTGGLYGYTF

size: -
V: TRBV7-8
J: TRBJ2-5
D: -
DNA: TGTGCCACCACGGAGCAGCCCGCCGGGGTGGAGACCCAGTACTTC
CDR3: CATTEQPAGVETQYF

size: -
V: TRBV20-1
J: TRBJ2-5
D: TRBD2
DNA: TGCAGTGCTAGCCGACTAGCGGGAGAGACCCAGTACTTC
CDR3: CSASRLAGETQYF

size: -
V: TRBV20-1
J: TRBJ2-1
D: -
DNA: TGCAGTGCTAGCAGGGAGAATGAGCAGTTCTTC
CDR3: CSASRENEQFF

size: -
V: TRBV4-3
J: TRBJ2-3
D: -
DNA: TGCGCCAGCAGCCAACTGTTCGCGGCCGGGGGCATGTATACGCAGTATTTT
CDR3: CASSQLFAAGGMYTQYF

size: -
V: TRBV19
J: TRBJ2-7
D: -
DNA: TGTGCCAGTAGTCAGCGCCTCGGATTGTACGAGCAGTACTTC
CDR3: CASSQRLGLYEQYF

size: once
V: TRBV7-2
J: TRBJ2-7
D: TRBD2
DNA: TGTGCCAGCAGTCTAGCGGTAGGAAGGCTTCTCTACGAGCAGTACTTC
CDR3: CASSLAVGRLLYEQYF

size: -
V: TRBV3-1
J: TRBJ2-7
D: -
DNA: TGTGCCAGCAGCCAAAACTACGAGCAGTACTTC
CDR3: CASSQNYEQYF

size: -
V: TRBV6-5
J: TRBJ1-1
D: -
DNA: TGTGCCAGCAATTACCTCCAGGGGAGGGGTGAAGCTTTCTTT
CDR3: CASNYLQGRGEAFF

size: -
V: TRBV29-1
J: TRBJ1-1
D: TRBD1
DNA: TGCAGTGTGGACAGGCTGAACACTGAAGCTTTCTTT
CDR3: CSVDRLNTEAFF

size: -
V: TRBV12-3/TRBV12-4
J: TRBJ2-2
D: -
DNA: TGTGCCAGCGCTCGGGGCCCCGAAGAGCTGTTTTTT
CDR3: CASARGPEELFF

size: -
V: TRBV28
J: TRBJ2-5
D: -
DNA: TGTGCCAGCTCCCCCGGCTCGGTAGAGACCCAGTACTTC
CDR3: CASSPGSVETQYF

size: -
V: TRBV6-6
J: TRBJ1-6
D: TRBD1
DNA: TGTGCCAGCAGTTACTTGTGGACAGGAAGTTCACCCCTCCACTTT
CDR3: CASSYLWTGSSPLHF

size: -
V: TRBV12-3/TRBV12-4
J: TRBJ1-1
D: TRBD1
DNA: TGTGCCAGCAGTTCCCAGACAGGGTCTGAAGCTTTCTTT
CDR3: CASSSQTGSEAFF

size: -
V: TRBV19
J: TRBJ1-5
D: TRBD1
DNA: TGTGCCAGTAGTATCTGGGGACAGCATCAGCCCCAGCATTTT
CDR3: CASSIWGQHQPQHF

size: -
V: TRBV4-2
J: TRBJ1-3
D: -
DNA: TGTGCCAGCAGTCCCGGCACTCAGGCGGACACCATATATTTT
CDR3: CASSPGTQADTIYF

size: -
V: TRBV20-1
J: TRBJ1-2
D: TRBD1
DNA: TGCAGTGCTAGTGGCAGGGGGGATGGCTACACCTTC
CDR3: CSASGRGDGYTF